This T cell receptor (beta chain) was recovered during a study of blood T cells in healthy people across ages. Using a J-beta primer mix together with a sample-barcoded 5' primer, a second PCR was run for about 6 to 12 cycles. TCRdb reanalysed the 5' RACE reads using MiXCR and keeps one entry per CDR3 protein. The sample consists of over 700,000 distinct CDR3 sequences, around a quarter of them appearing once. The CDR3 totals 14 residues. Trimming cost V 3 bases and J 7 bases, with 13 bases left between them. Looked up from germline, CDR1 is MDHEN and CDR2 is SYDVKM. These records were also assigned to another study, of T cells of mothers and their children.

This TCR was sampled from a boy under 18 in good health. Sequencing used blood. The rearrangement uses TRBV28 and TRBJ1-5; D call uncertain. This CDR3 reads CASSLDGLWQPQHF. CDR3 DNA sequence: TGTGCCAGCAGTTTGGACGGTCTTTGGCAGCCCCAGCATTTT.